Reported below is one TCR beta chain. This sample was included in a study of beta chain features in type 1 diabetes. The overall study: Patient and healthy donor groups were alike in age, gender and cell yields.

Post-sort purity exceeded 95% for all sorted populations. What was sequenced were expressed TCRB transcripts, since all of the isolated RNA had been reverse transcribed. This table comes from immunoSEQ multiplex PCR, and its TCRdb copy is limited to in-frame clones, with some not included. The data show about 150,000 clones, over 7.5% seen once. Material for sequencing was central memory CD4+ T cells from blood. The TCR originated in a man younger than 35 in good health.

CDR3 nucleotide sequence: TGTGCCAGCAGCTTAGATATGGCCGCATCCATAACCTACGAGCAGTACTTC. Translated: CASSLDMAASITYEQYF. The rearrangement links TRBV11-2 to TRBJ2-7, with no clear D. Germline values: CDR1 SGHAT, CDR2 FQNNGV. Trimming stripped 0 bases from V and 2 bases from J, with 17 bases between. This CDR3 has 17 amino acids.